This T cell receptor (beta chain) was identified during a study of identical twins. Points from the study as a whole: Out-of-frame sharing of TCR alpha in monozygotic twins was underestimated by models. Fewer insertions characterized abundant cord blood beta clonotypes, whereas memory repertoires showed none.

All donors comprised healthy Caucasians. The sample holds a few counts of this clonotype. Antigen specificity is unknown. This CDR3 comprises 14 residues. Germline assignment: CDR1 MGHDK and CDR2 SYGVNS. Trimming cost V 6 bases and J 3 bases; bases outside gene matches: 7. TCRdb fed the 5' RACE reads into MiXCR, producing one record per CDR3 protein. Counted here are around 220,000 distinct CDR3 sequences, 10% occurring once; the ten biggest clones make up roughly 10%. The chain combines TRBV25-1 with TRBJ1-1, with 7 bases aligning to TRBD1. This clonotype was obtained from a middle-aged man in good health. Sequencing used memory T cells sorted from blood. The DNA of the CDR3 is TGTGCCAGCAGAGAGACAGGGTTCGACACTGAAGCTTTCTTT. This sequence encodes CASRETGFDTEAFF.